The 11 T cell receptor beta chains given below trace back to one sample, sequenced in a study of CD8 T cells in Susac syndrome. The RNA, roughly 0.45 to 1 ug, was put through reverse transcription using random hexamers. TCRdb re-derived calls from the immunoSEQ multiplex PCR reads in MiXCR, one entry per CDR3 protein. Of under 550,000 distinct CDR3 sequences in the sample, approximately 85% were seen once. Sequenced material: CD8+ T cells from PBMCs. The receptors stem from a human donor with multiple sclerosis.

The gene calls are TRBV6-2 or TRBV6-3 and TRBJ2-7; possible D gene TRBD1, 5 bases. CDR1 and CDR2 (germline): MNHEY, SVGEGT. The CDR3 spans 15 residues. V was clipped by 6 bases and J by 4 bases, with 19 bases between them. CDR3 in amino acids: CASSLIPREGYEQYF. CDR3 bases: TGTGCCAGCAGCCTCATCCCCAGGGAAGGATACGAGCAGTACTTC.

This clonotype has a single count. The chain has TRBV7-9 and TRBJ2-1, with 10 bases that match TRBD2. The germline CDR1 and CDR2 sequences are SEHNR and FQNEAQ (reference sequence). Unmatched junction bases numbered 5, after V lost 4 bases and J lost 2 bases. CDR3 length: 16 residues. The chain's CDR3 is CASSSPSGGAYNEQFF. For the CDR3, the DNA is TGTGCCAGCAGCTCCCCAAGCGGGGGGGCCTACAATGAGCAGTTCTTC.

The V gene is TRBV5-6, the J gene TRBJ1-4, with TRBD1 as a possible D gene (5 bases). Germline V gene lookup returns CDR1 SGHDT and CDR2 YYEEEE. CDR3 size: 14 residues. Trimming took 2 bases from V and 7 from J, leaving 12 bases between them. For the CDR3, the DNA is TGTGCCAGCAGCTTCTCGGCAGGGTTTGAAAAACTGTTTTTT. Translation gives CASSFSAGFEKLFF.

The chain links TRBV5-1 to TRBJ2-1, with TRBD2 matching over 13 bases. V dropped 0 bases and J dropped 8; count of bases not matched to a gene: 5. Germline CDR1 and CDR2: SGHRS and YFSETQ. The CDR3 is 16 residues long. In DNA, the CDR3 is TGCGCCAGCAGCTTGGACGGACTAGCGGGAGACTATGAGCAGTTCTTC. Encoded protein: CASSLDGLAGDYEQFF.

This clonotype appeared a few times. The V call is TRBV20-1, the J call TRBJ2-2, with D tentatively TRBD1 (6 bases). The V gene lost 3 bases and the J gene lost 2 bases, with 10 bases spanning the gap. This CDR3 has 14 amino acids. Germline-derived CDR1 and CDR2 are DFQATT and SNEGSKA (reference sequence). CDR3 loop: CSASLQGNTGELFF. Written as DNA, the CDR3 is TGCAGTGCTAGTTTACAGGGAAACACCGGGGAGCTGTTTTTT.

The V call is TRBV30, the J call TRBJ2-1, with 7 bases matching TRBD2. Looked up from germline, CDR1 is GTSNPN and CDR2 is SVGIG (reference sequence). CDR3 size: 14 residues. The V segment lost 2 bases and the J segment 5 bases; nucleotides outside the gene matches: 6. The CDR3 region has the DNA TGTGCCTGGAGTCTGGGAGGGCCTCACAATGAGCAGTTCTTC. This encodes CAWSLGGPHNEQFF.

The V and J genes are TRBV30 and TRBJ2-7, with 7 bases lining up with TRBD2. This CDR3 has 15 residues. Losses at the gene ends were 4 bases for V and 4 bases for J; bases not matched to a gene: 13. CDR1 is GTSNPN and CDR2 is SVGIG in the germline V gene (reference sequence). CDR3 protein: CAWTITSGGGYEQYF. The CDR3 DNA sequence: TGTGCCTGGACCATAACCTCGGGGGGAGGTTACGAGCAGTACTTC.

The chain carries TRBV15 and TRBJ2-7, with D perhaps TRBD1 (5 bases). Deletions cut 0 bases from V and 6 bases from J, with 15 bases between. This CDR3 is 15 amino acids long. Germline V gene data show CDR1 as LNHNV and CDR2 as YYDKDF (reference sequence). The DNA of the CDR3 is TGTGCCACCAGCAGAGATCTCTCCAGGGTGGTCGAGCAGTACTTC. This encodes CATSRDLSRVVEQYF.

This chain links TRBV2 with TRBJ2-7; 7 bases agree with TRBD2. Germline V CDR1 and CDR2: SNHLY, FYNNEI. J gave up 1 base and V 2 bases, and 5 bases lay outside the gene matches. CDR3 length: 15 residues. The CDR3 spells CASSEQASGSYEQYF. The CDR3 DNA is TGTGCCAGCAGTGAACAGGCTAGCGGATCCTACGAGCAGTACTTC.

The chain is built from TRBV10-2 and TRBJ1-1; no clear D gene. V shed 0 bases and J shed 5 bases, with 7 bases lying between them. The CDR3 runs 13 residues. The germline V gene has CDR1 WSHSY and CDR2 SAAADI. CDR3 DNA sequence: TGCGCCAGCAGTGAGTCGACGGTGACTGAAGCTTTCTTT. Protein: CASSESTVTEAFF.

A few counts support this clonotype. The chain recombines TRBV20-1 with TRBJ2-5; 10 bases agree with TRBD2. This CDR3 is 16 amino acids long. V was clipped by 6 bases and J by 5 bases; unmatched bases: 15. The germline CDR1 and CDR2 sequences are DFQATT and SNEGSKA (reference sequence). The CDR3 region has the DNA TGCAGTGCCCCCAGTGACCAGCGGGAGGGCCATGAGACCCAGTACTTC. It encodes CSAPSDQREGHETQYF.